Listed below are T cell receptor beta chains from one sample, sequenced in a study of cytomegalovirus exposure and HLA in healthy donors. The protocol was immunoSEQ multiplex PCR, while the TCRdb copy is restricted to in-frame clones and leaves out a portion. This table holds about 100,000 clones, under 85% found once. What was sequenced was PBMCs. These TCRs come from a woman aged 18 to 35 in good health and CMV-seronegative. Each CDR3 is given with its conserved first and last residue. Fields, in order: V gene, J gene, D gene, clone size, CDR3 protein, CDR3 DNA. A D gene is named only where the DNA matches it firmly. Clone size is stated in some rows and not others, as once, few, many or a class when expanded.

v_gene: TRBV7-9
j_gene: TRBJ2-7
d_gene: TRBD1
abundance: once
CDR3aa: CASSLGQLYEQYF
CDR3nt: TGTGCCAGCAGCTTGGGACAGCTCTACGAGCAGTACTTC

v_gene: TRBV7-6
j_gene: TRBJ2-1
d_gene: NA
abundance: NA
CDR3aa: CASSPESYLAPDYEQFF
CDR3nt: TGTGCCAGCAGCCCCGAGTCTTACTTGGCCCCGGACTATGAGCAGTTCTTC

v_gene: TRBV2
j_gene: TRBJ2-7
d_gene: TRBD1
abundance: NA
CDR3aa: CASMGQGYEQYF
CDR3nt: TGTGCCAGCATGGGACAGGGTTACGAGCAGTACTTC

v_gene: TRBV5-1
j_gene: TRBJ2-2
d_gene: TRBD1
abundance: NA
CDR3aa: CASRATGGTGELFF
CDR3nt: TGCGCCAGCCGAGCGACAGGGGGAACCGGGGAGCTGTTTTTT

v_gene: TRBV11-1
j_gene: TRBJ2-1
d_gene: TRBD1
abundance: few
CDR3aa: CASSRGGTGGNEQFF
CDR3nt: TGTGCCAGCAGCCGCGGGGGGACAGGGGGAAATGAGCAGTTCTTC

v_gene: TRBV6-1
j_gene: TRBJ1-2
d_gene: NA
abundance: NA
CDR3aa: CASSALGTDSNGYTF
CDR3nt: TGTGCCAGCAGTGCCTTGGGGACGGACAGCAATGGCTACACCTTC

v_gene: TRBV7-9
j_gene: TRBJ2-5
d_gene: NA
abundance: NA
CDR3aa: CASSFSDPQETQYF
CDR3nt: TGTGCCAGCAGCTTCAGCGATCCCCAAGAGACCCAGTACTTC

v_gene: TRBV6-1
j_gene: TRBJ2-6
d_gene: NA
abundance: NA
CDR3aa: CASSSGGSGANVLTF
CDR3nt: TGTGCCAGCAGCTCAGGGGGGTCTGGGGCCAACGTCCTGACTTTC

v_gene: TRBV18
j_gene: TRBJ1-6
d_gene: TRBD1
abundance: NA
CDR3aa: CASSPVPGQANSPLHF
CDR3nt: TGTGCCAGCTCACCAGTACCGGGACAGGCGAATTCACCCCTCCACTTT

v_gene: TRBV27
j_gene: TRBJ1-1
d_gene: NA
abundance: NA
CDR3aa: CASSARGWFTEAFF
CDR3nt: TGTGCCAGCAGTGCCAGGGGTTGGTTCACTGAAGCTTTCTTT

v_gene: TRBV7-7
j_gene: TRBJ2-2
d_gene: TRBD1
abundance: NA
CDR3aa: CASSLRPGQGTTGELFF
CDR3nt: TGTGCCAGCAGCTTAAGACCGGGACAGGGGACCACCGGGGAGCTGTTTTTT

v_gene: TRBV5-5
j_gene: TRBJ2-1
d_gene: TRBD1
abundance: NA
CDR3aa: CASSAGQGWINEQFF
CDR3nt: TGTGCCAGCAGCGCGGGACAGGGTTGGATCAATGAGCAGTTCTTC

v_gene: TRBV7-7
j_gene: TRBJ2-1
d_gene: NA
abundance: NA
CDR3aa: CASSLGAGAANEQFF
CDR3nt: TGTGCCAGCAGCTTAGGGGCGGGGGCCGCCAATGAGCAGTTCTTC

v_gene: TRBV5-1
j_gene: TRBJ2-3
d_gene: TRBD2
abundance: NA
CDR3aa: CASSLALAGGMSTDTQYF
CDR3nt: TGCGCCAGCAGCTTGGCTCTGGCGGGGGGAATGAGCACAGATACGCAGTATTTT

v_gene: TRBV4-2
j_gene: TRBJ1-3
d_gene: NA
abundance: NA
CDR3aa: CASSPGGPGNTIYF
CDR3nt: TGTGCCAGCAGCCCGGGAGGTCCGGGAAACACCATATATTTT

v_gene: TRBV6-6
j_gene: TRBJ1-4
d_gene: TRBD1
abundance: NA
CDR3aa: CASSSGQGGEKLFF
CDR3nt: TGTGCCAGCAGTTCGGGACAGGGAGGTGAAAAACTGTTTTTT

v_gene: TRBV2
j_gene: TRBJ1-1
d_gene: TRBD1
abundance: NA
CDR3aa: CASRDDRGQGSTEAFF
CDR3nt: TGTGCCAGCAGGGATGACAGGGGGCAGGGCTCCACTGAAGCTTTCTTT

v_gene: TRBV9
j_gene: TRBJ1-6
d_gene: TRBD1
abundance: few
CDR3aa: CASSPRTGNSPLHF
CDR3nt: TGTGCCAGCAGCCCGAGGACAGGGAATTCACCCCTCCACTTT

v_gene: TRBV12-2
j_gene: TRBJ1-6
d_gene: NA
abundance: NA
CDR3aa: CASRLGHPSPLHF
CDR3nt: TGTGCAAGTCGCTTAGGTCATCCCTCACCCCTCCACTTT

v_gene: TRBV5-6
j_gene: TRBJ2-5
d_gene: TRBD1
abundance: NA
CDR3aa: CASSFGTGQETQYF
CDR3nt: TGTGCCAGCAGTTTCGGGACAGGCCAAGAGACCCAGTACTTC

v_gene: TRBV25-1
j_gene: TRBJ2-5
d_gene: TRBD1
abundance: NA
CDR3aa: CASSATGGEWETQYF
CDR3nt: TGTGCCAGCAGTGCCACAGGGGGCGAATGGGAGACCCAGTACTTC

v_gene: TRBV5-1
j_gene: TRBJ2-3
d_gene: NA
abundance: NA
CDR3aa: CASSLTTSGDTQYF
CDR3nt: TGCGCCAGCAGCTTGACCACCTCAGGCGATACGCAGTATTTT

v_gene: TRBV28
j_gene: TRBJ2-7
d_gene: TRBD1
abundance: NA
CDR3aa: CASRPPRTGAVWQYF
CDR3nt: TGTGCCAGCAGGCCCCCGAGGACAGGGGCCGTATGGCAGTACTTC

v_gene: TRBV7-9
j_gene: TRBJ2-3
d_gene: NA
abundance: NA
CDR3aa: CASSLSRAYTDTQYF
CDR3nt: TGTGCCAGCAGCTTATCCCGAGCCTACACAGATACGCAGTATTTT

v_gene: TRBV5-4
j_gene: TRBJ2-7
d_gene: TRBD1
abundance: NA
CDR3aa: CASSNRDRVYEQYF
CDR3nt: TGTGCCAGCAGCAACCGGGACAGGGTCTACGAGCAGTACTTC

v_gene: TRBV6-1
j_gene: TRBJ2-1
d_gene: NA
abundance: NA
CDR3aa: CASSEGRYTYNEQFF
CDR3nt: TGTGCCAGCAGTGAAGGCCGGTATACCTACAATGAGCAGTTCTTC

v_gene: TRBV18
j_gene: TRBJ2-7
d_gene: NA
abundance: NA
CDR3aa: CASSLEAVYEQYF
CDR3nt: TGTGCCAGCTCCCTAGAGGCCGTCTACGAGCAGTACTTC

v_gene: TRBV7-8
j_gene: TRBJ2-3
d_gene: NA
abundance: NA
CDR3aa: CASSLVGGAGESTQYF
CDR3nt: TGTGCCAGCAGCTTAGTAGGTGGTGCAGGGGAGTCTACGCAGTATTTT

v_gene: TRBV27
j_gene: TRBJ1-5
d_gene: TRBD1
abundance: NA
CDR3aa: CASSGTGYQPQHF
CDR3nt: TGTGCCAGCAGTGGGACAGGTTATCAGCCCCAGCATTTT

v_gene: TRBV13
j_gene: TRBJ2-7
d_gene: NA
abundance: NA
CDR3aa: CASSLGQGYEQYF
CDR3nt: TGTGCCAGCAGCTTAGGACAGGGCTACGAGCAGTACTTC